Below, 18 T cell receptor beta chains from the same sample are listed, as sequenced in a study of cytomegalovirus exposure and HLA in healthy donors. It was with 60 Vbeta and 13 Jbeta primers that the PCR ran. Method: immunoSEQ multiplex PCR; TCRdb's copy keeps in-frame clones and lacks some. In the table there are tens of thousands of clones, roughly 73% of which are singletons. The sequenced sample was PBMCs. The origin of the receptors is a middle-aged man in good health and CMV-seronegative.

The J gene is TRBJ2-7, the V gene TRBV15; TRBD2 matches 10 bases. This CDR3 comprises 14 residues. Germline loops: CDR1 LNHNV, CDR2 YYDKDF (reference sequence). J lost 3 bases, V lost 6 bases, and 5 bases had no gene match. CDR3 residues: CATSTTSGRYEQYF. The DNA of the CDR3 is TGTGCCACCAGTACGACTAGCGGGCGCTACGAGCAGTACTTC.

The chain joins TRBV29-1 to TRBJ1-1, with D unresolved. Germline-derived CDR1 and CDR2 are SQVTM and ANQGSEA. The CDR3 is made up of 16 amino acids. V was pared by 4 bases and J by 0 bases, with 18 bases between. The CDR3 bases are TGCAGCGTTGTAGACAAAGCTTCACTCATGAACACTGAAGCTTTCTTT. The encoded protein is CSVVDKASLMNTEAFF. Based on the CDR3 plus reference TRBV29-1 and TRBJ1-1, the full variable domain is SAVISQKPSRDICQRGTSLTIQCQVDSQVTMMFWYRQQPGQSLTLIATANQGSEATYESGFVIDKFPISRPNLTFSTLTVSNMSPEDSSIYLCSVVDKASLMNTEAFFGQGTRLTVV.

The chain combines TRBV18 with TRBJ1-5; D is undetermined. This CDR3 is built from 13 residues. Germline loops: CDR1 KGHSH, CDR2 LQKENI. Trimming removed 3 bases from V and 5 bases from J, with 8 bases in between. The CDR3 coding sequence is TGTGCCAGCTCACCGCGAGTAGATCAGCCCCAGCATTTT. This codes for CASSPRVDQPQHF.

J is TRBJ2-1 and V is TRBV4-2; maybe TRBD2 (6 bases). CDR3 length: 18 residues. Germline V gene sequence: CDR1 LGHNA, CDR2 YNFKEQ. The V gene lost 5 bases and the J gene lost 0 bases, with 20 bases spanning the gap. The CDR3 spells CASSEEHLASSSYNEQFF. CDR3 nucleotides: TGTGCCAGCAGCGAGGAACATCTAGCGAGTAGCTCCTACAATGAGCAGTTCTTC.

This chain's CDR3 is CASSLLAGVTNEQFF. CDR3 sequence (DNA): TGTGCCAGCAGTCTTCTAGCGGGAGTAACCAATGAGCAGTTCTTC. V is TRBV6-5 and J is TRBJ2-1; TRBD2 matches 10 bases. Germline-derived CDR1 and CDR2 are MNHEY and SVGAGI. This CDR3 comprises 15 residues. The V and J ends lost 5 bases and 6 bases, in that order; junction bases with no gene match: 7.

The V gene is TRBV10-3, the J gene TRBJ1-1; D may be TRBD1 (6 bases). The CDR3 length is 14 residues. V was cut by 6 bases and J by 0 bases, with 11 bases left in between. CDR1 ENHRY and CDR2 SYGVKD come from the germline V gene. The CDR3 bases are TGTGCCATCAGAGGACAGAGGTTGAACACTGAAGCTTTCTTT. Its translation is CAIRGQRLNTEAFF.

The CDR3 bases are TGTGCCAGCAGTTCGGGACAGGTCGTGGGTATATTGCAGCAGTACTTC. Its translation: CASSSGQVVGILQQYF. This chain links TRBV28 with TRBJ2-7; 8 nucleotides line up with TRBD1. In germline, CDR1 is MDHEN, CDR2 SYDVKM. The trim removed 4 bases at V and 8 bases at J, leaving 16 bases unmatched. CDR3 size: 16 residues.

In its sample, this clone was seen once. CDR3 in amino acids: CASSIPRTGANEQFF. In nucleotides, the CDR3 is TGTGCCAGCAGCATTCCCCGGACAGGGGCGAATGAGCAGTTCTTC. J is TRBJ2-1 and V is TRBV7-2, with 9 bases identical to TRBD1. CDR1 is SGHTA and CDR2 is FQGNSA in the germline V gene. This CDR3 has 15 residues. The V and J ends lost 5 bases and 7 bases, in that order; junction bases with no gene match: 9.

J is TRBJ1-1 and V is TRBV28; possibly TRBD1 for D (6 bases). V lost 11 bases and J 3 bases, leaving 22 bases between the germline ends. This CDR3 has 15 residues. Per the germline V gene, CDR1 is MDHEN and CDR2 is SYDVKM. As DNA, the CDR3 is TGTGCCGGGGGGCCGGGGGGCCTGCTATACACTGAAGCTTTCTTT. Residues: CAGGPGGLLYTEAFF. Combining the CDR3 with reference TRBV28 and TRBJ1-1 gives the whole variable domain DVKVTQSSRYLVKRTGEKVFLECVQDMDHENMFWYRQDPGLGLRLIYFSYDVKMKEKGDIPEGYSVSREKKERFSLILESASTNQTSMYLCAGGPGGLLYTEAFFGQGTRLTVV.

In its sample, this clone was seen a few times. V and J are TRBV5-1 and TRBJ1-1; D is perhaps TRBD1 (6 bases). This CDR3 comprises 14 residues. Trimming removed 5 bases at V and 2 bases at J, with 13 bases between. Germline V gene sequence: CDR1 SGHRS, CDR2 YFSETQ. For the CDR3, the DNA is TGCGCCAGCAGGCAAGAACAGGGTAACACTGAAGCTTTCTTT. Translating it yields CASRQEQGNTEAFF.

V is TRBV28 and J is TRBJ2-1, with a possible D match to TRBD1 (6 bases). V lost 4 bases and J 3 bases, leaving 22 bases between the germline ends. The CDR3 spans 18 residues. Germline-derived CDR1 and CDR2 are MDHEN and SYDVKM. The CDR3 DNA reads TGTGCCAGCAGTTCAGACCATCAAGGGCCAGGGGACTACAATGAGCAGTTCTTC. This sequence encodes CASSSDHQGPGDYNEQFF.

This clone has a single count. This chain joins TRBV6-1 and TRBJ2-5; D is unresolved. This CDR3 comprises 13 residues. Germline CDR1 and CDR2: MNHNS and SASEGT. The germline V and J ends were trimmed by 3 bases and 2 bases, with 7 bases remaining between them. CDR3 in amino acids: CASSDAAQETQYF. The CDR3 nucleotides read TGTGCCAGCAGTGACGCGGCACAAGAGACCCAGTACTTC.

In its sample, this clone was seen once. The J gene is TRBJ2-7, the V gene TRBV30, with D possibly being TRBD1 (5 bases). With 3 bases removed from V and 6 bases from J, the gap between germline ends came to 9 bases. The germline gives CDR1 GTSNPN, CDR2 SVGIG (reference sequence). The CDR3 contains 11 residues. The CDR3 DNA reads TGTGCCTGGAGCAGGGCAGGCGAGCAGTACTTC. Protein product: CAWSRAGEQYF.

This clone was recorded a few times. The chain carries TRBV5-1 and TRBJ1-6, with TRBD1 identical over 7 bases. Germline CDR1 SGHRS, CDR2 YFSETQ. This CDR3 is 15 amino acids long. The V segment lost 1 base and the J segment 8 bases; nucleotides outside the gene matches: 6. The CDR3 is CASSLTRQGDSPLHF. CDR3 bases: TGCGCCAGCAGCTTGACACGACAGGGAGATTCACCCCTCCACTTT.

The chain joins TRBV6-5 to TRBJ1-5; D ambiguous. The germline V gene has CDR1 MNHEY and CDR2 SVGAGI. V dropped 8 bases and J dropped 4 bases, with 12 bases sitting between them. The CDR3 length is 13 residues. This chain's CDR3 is CASGQKINQPQHF. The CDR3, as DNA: TGTGCCAGCGGCCAAAAAATAAATCAGCCCCAGCATTTT.

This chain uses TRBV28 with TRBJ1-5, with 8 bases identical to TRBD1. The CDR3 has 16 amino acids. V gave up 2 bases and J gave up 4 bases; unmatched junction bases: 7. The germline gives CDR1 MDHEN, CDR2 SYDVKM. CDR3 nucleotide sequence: TGTGCCAGCAGTTTACTCGGACAGGGCAGTAATCAGCCCCAGCATTTT. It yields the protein CASSLLGQGSNQPQHF.

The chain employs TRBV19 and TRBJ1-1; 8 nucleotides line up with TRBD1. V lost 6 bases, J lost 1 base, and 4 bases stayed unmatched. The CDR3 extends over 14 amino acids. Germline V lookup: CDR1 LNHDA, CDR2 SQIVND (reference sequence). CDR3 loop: CASSPGGGNTEAFF. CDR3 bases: TGTGCCAGTAGCCCAGGGGGCGGGAACACTGAAGCTTTCTTT.

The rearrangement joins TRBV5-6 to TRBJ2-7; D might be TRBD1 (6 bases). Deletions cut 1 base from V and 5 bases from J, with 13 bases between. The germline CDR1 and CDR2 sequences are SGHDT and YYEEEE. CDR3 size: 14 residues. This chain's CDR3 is CASSLPTGIHEQYF. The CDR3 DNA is TGTGCCAGCAGCTTGCCCACAGGGATCCACGAGCAGTACTTC.